This passage covers 26 T cell receptor beta chains from one sample sequenced in a study of blood T cells in healthy people across ages. Together with a sample-barcoded 5' primer, a J-beta primer mix was included in a second PCR lasting roughly 6 to 12 cycles. From the 5' RACE reads, TCRdb called clonotypes with MiXCR, one entry per CDR3 protein. The profile shows about 1,500,000 distinct CDR3 sequences, 42% of them singletons. Sequenced input: blood. These receptors were taken from a woman aged 18-29 years in good health.

This chain links TRBV9 with TRBJ2-7; 9 nucleotides line up with TRBD1. After removal of 6 bases from V and 3 bases from J, the junction contained 7 bases not matched to a gene. The CDR3 length is 14 residues. Germline values: CDR1 SGDLS, CDR2 YYNGEE. CDR3 sequence (DNA): TGTGCCAGCAATTCAGAGGGACAGGGCTACGAGCAGTACTTC. Translation: CASNSEGQGYEQYF.

This clonotype has only a few counts. The chain recombines TRBV27 with TRBJ2-6, with D possibly matching TRBD2 (6 bases). V was cut by 10 bases and J by 0 bases, with 16 bases left in between. This CDR3 has 16 amino acids. The germline CDR1 and CDR2 sequences are MNHEY and SMNVEV (reference sequence). CDR3 protein: CATGGTSFSGANVLTF. In DNA form, the CDR3 reads TGTGCCACCGGAGGGACTTCTTTCTCTGGGGCCAACGTCCTGACTTTC.

V is TRBV4-2 and J is TRBJ2-3, with 13 positions matching TRBD2. Germline loops: CDR1 LGHNA, CDR2 YNFKEQ. This CDR3 is built from 17 residues. With 2 bases clipped from V and 8 bases from J, the junction kept 10 bases outside the gene matches. This chain's CDR3 is CASSQMLLAGGDRTQYF. In DNA, the CDR3 is TGTGCCAGCAGCCAAATGCTACTAGCGGGAGGGGACCGTACGCAGTATTTT.

The V gene is TRBV12-3 or TRBV12-4, the J gene TRBJ1-2; 7 nucleotides align to TRBD1. CDR3 length: 15 residues. After removal of 6 bases from V and 1 base from J, the junction contained 8 bases not matched to a gene. As DNA, the CDR3 is TGTGCCAGCAGACGAACAGGGGAAGTTAACTATGGCTACACCTTC. Translating it yields CASRRTGEVNYGYTF.

The chain links TRBV9 to TRBJ2-4; D is uncertain. The better agreement between TRBJ2-7 and the DNA end casts doubt on the J call. The CDR3 totals 15 residues. Germline-derived CDR1 and CDR2 are SGDLS and YYNGEE. CDR3 coding DNA: TGTGCCAGCAGCGTAGAGGGCTCCTCCCCCTACGAGCAGTACTTC. It translates to CASSVEGSSPYEQYF.

This clonotype has ten or more counts. The rearrangement uses TRBV3-1 and TRBJ2-1, with D hard to call. Between the trimmed V and J ends, which lost 1 base and 0 bases, there was a span of 7 bases. This CDR3 has 15 amino acids. From germline, CDR1 is LGHDT and CDR2 YNNKEL (reference sequence). The CDR3 nucleotides are TGTGCCAGCAGCCAAGGTAGGAGCTCCTACAATGAGCAGTTCTTC. Translated, it gives CASSQGRSSYNEQFF.

This clonotype was picked up a small number of times. The chain has TRBV12-5 and TRBJ2-1, with 8 positions matching TRBD2. This CDR3 comprises 13 residues. The V segment lost 8 bases and the J segment 5 bases; nucleotides outside the gene matches: 5. Germline CDR1 and CDR2: LGHNT and FRNRAP. The CDR3 loop reads CASSSGENNEQFF. The CDR3, as DNA: TGTGCTAGTAGTAGCGGGGAAAACAATGAGCAGTTCTTC.

The chain links TRBV5-1 to TRBJ1-5; tentative D call: TRBD1 (6 bases). CDR1 and CDR2 from the germline V gene are SGHRS and YFSETQ. The V gene lost 3 bases and the J gene lost 0 bases, with 13 bases spanning the gap. CDR3 length: 16 amino acids. The CDR3 DNA follows: TGCGCCAGCAGCTCAATGGGGGCCTTTAGCAATCAGCCCCAGCATTTT. It codes for CASSSMGAFSNQPQHF.

This rearrangement joins TRBV2 to TRBJ1-2, with a tentative D call TRBD1 (5 bases). There are 14 residues in the CDR3. Germline lookup yields CDR1 SNHLY and CDR2 FYNNEI. V lost 3 bases and J 3 bases, leaving 11 bases between the germline ends. The CDR3 reads CASSEGRVDYGYTF. In nucleotides, the CDR3 is TGTGCCAGCAGTGAGGGCAGGGTGGACTATGGCTACACCTTC.

The V gene is TRBV12-3 or TRBV12-4, the J gene TRBJ2-3, with TRBD2 identical over 11 bases. Trimming removed 3 bases from V and 2 bases from J; junction bases left unmatched: 13. The CDR3 spans 19 residues. CDR3 DNA sequence: TGTGCCAGCAGTTTCGAAGGGGGACTAGCGGTTAGATCCACAGATACGCAGTATTTT. Encoded protein: CASSFEGGLAVRSTDTQYF.

This clonotype turned up a few times. The chain combines TRBV7-9 with TRBJ2-7, with D tentatively TRBD1 (5 bases). Trimming removed 1 base from V and 1 base from J, with 11 bases in between. Germline loops: CDR1 SEHNR, CDR2 FQNEAQ (reference sequence). The CDR3 extends over 15 amino acids. CDR3 in amino acids: CASSLDLTVSYEQYF. The DNA of the CDR3 is TGTGCCAGCAGCTTAGACCTGACAGTTTCCTACGAGCAGTACTTC.

This clonotype was detected a few times. This chain uses TRBV24-1 with TRBJ2-3, with a weak D call TRBD2 (6 bases). V lost 9 bases to trimming and J lost 4 bases, with 13 bases between them. This CDR3 has 13 residues. Germline V gene sequence: CDR1 KGHDR, CDR2 SFDVKD. The CDR3 bases are TGTGCCACCGCCCCGGGGGACTCAGATACGCAGTATTTT. As protein: CATAPGDSDTQYF.

The chain links TRBV9 to TRBJ2-3; TRBD2 aligns across 9 bases. Germline values: CDR1 SGDLS, CDR2 YYNGEE. This CDR3 comprises 20 residues. Losses at the gene ends were 3 bases for V and 6 bases for J; bases not matched to a gene: 23. The CDR3 here is CASSARLAGWPLTTADTQYF. CDR3 nucleotide sequence: TGTGCCAGCAGCGCACGGCTAGCGGGGTGGCCTCTGACTACTGCGGATACGCAGTATTTT.

The J gene is TRBJ2-7, the V gene TRBV20-1; perhaps D is TRBD1 or TRBD2 (5 bases each). From germline, CDR1 is DFQATT and CDR2 SNEGSKA (reference sequence). V lost 3 bases, J lost 6 bases, and 15 bases lay in between. This CDR3 contains 13 residues. The CDR3: CSARELGDPEQYF. Written as DNA, the CDR3 is TGCAGTGCTAGGGAACTAGGGGACCCCGAGCAGTACTTC.

This clonotype has more than one count but fewer than ten. This chain links TRBV6-5 with TRBJ1-2; a weak D match, TRBD1 (6 bases). The ends were cut back, 8 bases at V and 8 bases at J, with 15 bases in the middle. The CDR3 extends over 12 amino acids. In germline, CDR1 is MNHEY, CDR2 SVGAGI. CDR3 nucleotides: TGTGCCAGCGGGGGAGGGGGTGGCGGCTACACCTTC. Translating gives CASGGGGGGYTF.

This clonotype was found a few times. This chain joins TRBV20-1 and TRBJ1-2, with TRBD1 as a possible D gene (6 bases). The CDR3 is 14 amino acids. CDR1 and CDR2 (germline): DFQATT, SNEGSKA (reference sequence). V lost 3 bases to trimming and J lost 4 bases, with 15 bases between them. The DNA for the CDR3 is TGCAGTGCTAGGGTTAGACAGGCGACCTATGGCTACACCTTC. The encoded protein is CSARVRQATYGYTF.

The gene calls are TRBV7-8 and TRBJ2-1, with 8 bases lining up with TRBD2. Germline V gives CDR1 SGHVS, CDR2 FQNEAQ. The J segment lost 8 bases and the V segment lost 4 bases, leaving 13 bases of the junction unmatched. The CDR3 is 16 amino acids. The CDR3 region is CASSSLAVQTEDEQFF. In nucleotides, the CDR3 is TGTGCCAGCAGCTCACTAGCGGTCCAAACGGAGGATGAGCAGTTCTTC. The full variable domain, its missing parts supplied by reference TRBV7-8 and TRBJ2-1, is GAGVSQSPRYKVAKRGQDVALRCDPISGHVSLFWYQQALGQGPEFLTYFQNEAQLDKSGLPSDRFFAERPEGSVSTLKIQRTQQEDSAVYLCASSSLAVQTEDEQFFGPGTRLTVL.

This chain joins TRBV5-1 and TRBJ2-7; 12 bases align to TRBD2. With 6 bases clipped from V and 6 bases from J, the junction kept 13 bases outside the gene matches. Germline V gives CDR1 SGHRS, CDR2 YFSETQ. This CDR3 contains 16 residues. CDR3 sequence (DNA): TGCGCCAGCACCCCGACTCGGACTAGCGGGGAGAGCGAGCAGTACTTC. It translates to CASTPTRTSGESEQYF. Based on the CDR3 plus reference TRBV5-1 and TRBJ2-7, the full variable domain is KAGVTQTPRYLIKTRGQQVTLSCSPISGHRSVSWYQQTPGQGLQFLFEYFSETQRNKGNFPGRFSGRQFSNSRSEMNVSTLELGDSALYLCASTPTRTSGESEQYFGPGTRLTVT.

This chain uses TRBV15 with TRBJ1-1, with D perhaps TRBD1 (5 bases). This CDR3 is built from 15 residues. CDR1 and CDR2 (germline): LNHNV, YYDKDF (reference sequence). V lost 4 bases to trimming and J lost 3 bases, with 15 bases between them. CDR3 in amino acids: CATSTGPGAYTEAFF. In nucleotides, the CDR3 is TGTGCCACCAGCACAGGGCCCGGGGCGTACACTGAAGCTTTCTTT.

The CDR3 loop reads CAGGQGWSPLHF. The CDR3 DNA is TGTGCCGGCGGGCAGGGGTGGTCACCCCTCCACTTT. V and J are TRBV7-9 and TRBJ1-6; tentative D call: TRBD1 (6 bases). Germline lookup yields CDR1 SEHNR and CDR2 FQNEAQ (reference sequence). This CDR3 is built from 12 residues. V lost 11 bases and J 10 bases, leaving 15 bases between the germline ends.

CDR3 nucleotide sequence: TGTGCCAGTGGCAGGGCCACCTATGGCTACACCTTC. This encodes CASGRATYGYTF. The rearrangement links TRBV7-8 to TRBJ1-2, with a possible D match to TRBD1 (5 bases). The ends were cut back, 9 bases at V and 4 bases at J, with 12 bases in the middle. CDR1 is SGHVS and CDR2 is FQNEAQ in the germline V gene. This CDR3 comprises 12 residues. Based on the CDR3 plus reference TRBV7-8 and TRBJ1-2, the full variable domain is GAGVSQSPRYKVAKRGQDVALRCDPISGHVSLFWYQQALGQGPEFLTYFQNEAQLDKSGLPSDRFFAERPEGSVSTLKIQRTQQEDSAVYLCASGRATYGYTFGSGTRLTVV.

This chain links TRBV20-1 with TRBJ1-2, with D tentatively TRBD1 (6 bases). This CDR3 contains 13 residues. The V gene lost 3 bases and the J gene lost 8 bases, with 16 bases spanning the gap. Germline V gene lookup returns CDR1 DFQATT and CDR2 SNEGSKA (reference sequence). The chain's CDR3 is CSASPGGGHGYTF. The CDR3 DNA sequence: TGCAGTGCTAGCCCGGGGGGGGGGCACGGCTACACCTTC.

This clonotype was counted a few times. The genes are TRBV20-1 and TRBJ2-3; 11 nucleotides line up with TRBD2. The V gene's germline CDR1 is DFQATT and CDR2 SNEGSKA (reference sequence). The V and J ends lost 1 base and 3 bases, in that order; junction bases with no gene match: 6. The CDR3 extends over 16 amino acids. The DNA for the CDR3 is TGCAGTGCTAGAGTATGGGCTAGCGGGAGGACAGATACGCAGTATTTT. It encodes CSARVWASGRTDTQYF.

This clonotype was detected a few times. The rearrangement links TRBV28 to TRBJ1-2; possible D gene TRBD1, 5 bases. The CDR3 spans 15 residues. The V gene lost 5 bases and the J gene lost 2 bases, with 15 bases spanning the gap. The germline V gene has CDR1 MDHEN and CDR2 SYDVKM. CDR3 bases: TGTGCCAGCAGTCGACCCAAGACAGAGAACTATGGCTACACCTTC. It is translated as CASSRPKTENYGYTF.

The chain has TRBV6-5 and TRBJ2-7, with D perhaps being TRBD1 or TRBD2 (6 bases each). From germline, CDR1 is MNHEY and CDR2 SVGAGI. The CDR3 is made up of 15 amino acids. Between the trimmed V and J ends, which lost 6 bases and 2 bases, there was a span of 17 bases. The CDR3 coding sequence is TGTGCCAGCAGACCGGCGGGGACAAGGACCTACGAGCAGTACTTC. It translates to CASRPAGTRTYEQYF.

The V and J genes are TRBV30 and TRBJ2-6; no reliable D call. The germline V and J ends were trimmed by 3 bases and 4 bases, with 7 bases remaining between them. The CDR3 is 13 residues long. Germline V lookup: CDR1 GTSNPN, CDR2 SVGIG (reference sequence). The CDR3 spells CAWRVPGANVLTF. CDR3 in DNA: TGTGCCTGGAGGGTTCCCGGGGCCAACGTCCTGACTTTC. Using reference TRBV30 and TRBJ2-6 for the parts outside the CDR3, the full variable domain is SQTIHQWPATLVQPVGSPLSLECTVEGTSNPNLYWYRQAAGRGLQLLFYSVGIGQISSEVPQNLSASRPQDRQFILSSKKLLLSDSGFYLCAWRVPGANVLTFGAGSRLTVL.